What follows are 16 T cell receptor beta chains derived from one specimen sequenced in a study of cytomegalovirus exposure and HLA in healthy donors. The PCR was carried out with 60 Vbeta primers and 13 Jbeta primers. TCRdb keeps only in-frame clones here, not all; method: immunoSEQ multiplex PCR. This sample has over 120,000 clones, with approximately 78% found just once. The sequencing sample was made of PBMCs. The source of these receptors is a woman under 30 in good health and CMV-seropositive.

This clone has a single count. The chain combines TRBV7-6 with TRBJ2-7, with a tentative D call TRBD1 (7 bases). CDR1 is SGHVS and CDR2 is FNYEAQ in the germline V gene. This CDR3 is built from 14 residues. Trimming removed 4 bases from V and 5 bases from J, with 15 bases in between. The CDR3 loop is CASSSIRGRNEQYF. CDR3 bases: TGTGCCAGCAGCTCCATCAGGGGGAGGAACGAGCAGTACTTC.

DNA for the CDR3: TGCGCCAGCAGCCAAGAAGAGGGAATGATTGAAAAACTGTTTTTT. It codes for CASSQEEGMIEKLFF. This chain links TRBV4-1 with TRBJ1-4; D is uncertain. Trimming took off 0 bases at V and 7 bases at J, with 12 bases between the two ends. The CDR3 contains 15 residues. Germline V CDR1 and CDR2: MGHRA, YSYEKL.

V is TRBV10-3 and J is TRBJ2-7, with 11 bases that match TRBD1. The CDR3 is made up of 15 amino acids. Germline values: CDR1 ENHRY, CDR2 SYGVKD. J was trimmed by 5 bases and V by 0 bases; bases with no gene match: 3. CDR3 protein: CAISESGQGGDEQYF. CDR3 sequence (DNA): TGTGCCATCAGTGAGTCGGGACAGGGGGGGGACGAGCAGTACTTC.

Written as DNA, the CDR3 is TGTGCCAGCAGCTTAGATGGTTGGACAAGTGGAAACACCATATATTTT. As protein: CASSLDGWTSGNTIYF. This chain joins TRBV7-2 and TRBJ1-3; tentatively, D is TRBD1 (5 bases). The ends were cut back, 1 base at V and 3 bases at J, with 13 bases in the middle. This CDR3 contains 16 residues. Germline CDR1 is SGHTA and CDR2 is FQGNSA. Looking up the rest from reference TRBV7-2 and TRBJ1-3 gives the full variable domain: GAGVSQSPSNKVTEKGKDVELRCDPISGHTALYWYRQSLGQGLEFLIYFQGNSAPDKSGLPSDRFSAERTGGSVSTLTIQRTQQEDSAVYLCASSLDGWTSGNTIYFGEGSWLTVV.

This clone showed up just once. The genes are TRBV6-5 and TRBJ1-1; D unresolved. The CDR3 sequence is 12 residues long. Trimming removed 7 bases from V and 12 bases from J, with 18 bases in between. Germline V gene sequence: CDR1 MNHEY, CDR2 SVGAGI. The CDR3 here is CASTPYSGETFF. The CDR3 DNA reads as TGTGCCAGCACCCCGTACTCGGGTGAGACTTTCTTT.

The rearrangement uses TRBV27 and TRBJ1-2; 8 nucleotides agree with TRBD1. The V gene's germline CDR1 is MNHEY and CDR2 SMNVEV (reference sequence). The V segment lost 5 bases and the J segment 4 bases; nucleotides outside the gene matches: 9. The CDR3 has 15 residues. The CDR3 coding sequence is TGTGCCAGCAGTCGGACAGGGACAAGCTTCTATGGCTACACCTTC. This codes for CASSRTGTSFYGYTF.

This chain links TRBV19 with TRBJ2-5; D is unresolved. V gave up 6 bases and J gave up 5 bases, with 13 bases separating them. The CDR3 is 13 amino acids. Germline assignment: CDR1 LNHDA and CDR2 SQIVND (reference sequence). The CDR3: CASRRSPRETQYF. The CDR3 DNA sequence: TGTGCCAGTAGGCGGTCTCCTCGGGAGACCCAGTACTTC.

The rearrangement links TRBV28 to TRBJ1-5, with D maybe TRBD1 (5 bases). CDR1 MDHEN and CDR2 SYDVKM come from the germline V gene. V lost 0 bases to trimming and J lost 7 bases, with 25 bases between them. The CDR3 consists of 19 residues. The CDR3 spells CASSLCLGRVTATRQPQHF. The DNA for the CDR3 is TGTGCCAGCAGTTTATGCTTGGGCAGGGTAACGGCCACCCGACAGCCCCAGCATTTT.

The gene calls are TRBV19 and TRBJ2-1; the match to TRBD1 covers 7 bases. Germline assignment: CDR1 LNHDA and CDR2 SQIVND (reference sequence). There are 16 residues in the CDR3. Trimming cost V 1 base and J 7 bases; bases outside gene matches: 10. The CDR3, as DNA: TGTGCCAGTAGTATAGGGCCCAGGGGGTACAGTAATGAGCAGTTCTTC. Its protein product is CASSIGPRGYSNEQFF.

There are a few counts of this clone. The V gene is TRBV19, the J gene TRBJ1-5; perhaps TRBD1 as D (5 bases). V gave up 3 bases and J gave up 2 bases, with 26 bases separating them. This CDR3 has 20 amino acids. Germline loops: CDR1 LNHDA, CDR2 SQIVND (reference sequence). The CDR3, as DNA: TGTGCCAGTAGTATTCTGGGGGGTTTCTCGGACCAGATTGGCAATCAGCCCCAGCATTTT. Translating it yields CASSILGGFSDQIGNQPQHF.

The chain carries TRBV28 and TRBJ2-7; D gene ambiguous. The CDR3 is 13 amino acids. The V end lost 2 bases, the J end lost 3 bases, and 8 bases lay between the germline ends. CDR1 MDHEN and CDR2 SYDVKM come from the germline V gene. CDR3 amino acids: CASSLVGVYEQYF. DNA for the CDR3: TGTGCCAGCAGTTTAGTCGGAGTCTACGAGCAGTACTTC.

The chain recombines TRBV29-1 with TRBJ1-1, with D possibly being TRBD1 (6 bases). From germline, CDR1 is SQVTM and CDR2 ANQGSEA. CDR3 size: 13 residues. The germline V and J ends were trimmed by 7 bases and 2 bases, with 14 bases remaining between them. For the CDR3, the DNA is TGCAGCGCCGTGCAGGGGACAAACACTGAAGCTTTCTTT. It codes for CSAVQGTNTEAFF.

This clone was picked up a small number of times. This sequence joins TRBV7-9 and TRBJ2-1, with 9 bases lining up with TRBD1. Per germline, CDR1 SEHNR and CDR2 FQNEAQ (reference sequence). Unmatched junction bases numbered 13, after V lost 5 bases and J lost 2 bases. The CDR3 has 18 residues. The CDR3 DNA follows: TGTGCCAGCAGCCCTCATCTGGGGACAGGGAAAACCTACAATGAGCAGTTCTTC. It yields the protein CASSPHLGTGKTYNEQFF.

The gene calls are TRBV15 and TRBJ2-3, with D maybe TRBD1 (6 bases). V was trimmed by 9 bases and J by 2 bases, leaving 18 bases between them. Germline values: CDR1 LNHNV, CDR2 YYDKDF (reference sequence). This CDR3 comprises 15 residues. The CDR3 region has the DNA TGTGCCACTTCTGGTGGACAGAGAAACACAGATACGCAGTATTTT. Amino acid sequence: CATSGGQRNTDTQYF.

The CDR3, as DNA: TGTGCCAGTAGTACAACAGGTTACGGAAACACCATATATTTT. Its translation: CASSTTGYGNTIYF. The chain joins TRBV19 to TRBJ1-3; D may be TRBD1 (5 bases). The CDR3 is 14 residues long. CDR1 and CDR2 from the germline V gene are LNHDA and SQIVND (reference sequence). The germline V and J ends were trimmed by 4 bases and 4 bases, with 11 bases remaining between them.

The V call is TRBV5-5, the J call TRBJ2-7; TRBD1 is a possible D gene (5 bases). V was clipped by 2 bases and J by 0 bases, with 9 bases between them. From germline, CDR1 is SGHKS and CDR2 YYEKEE (reference sequence). The CDR3 is 14 residues long. CDR3 nucleotide sequence: TGTGCCAGCAGCTTACAGGACAACTCCTACGAGCAGTACTTC. Its translation: CASSLQDNSYEQYF.